These 31 T cell receptor beta chains came from one sample sequenced in a study of T cell changes during pregnancy in multiple sclerosis. The method was immunoSEQ multiplex PCR; TCRdb's version includes in-frame clones alone and lacks a portion of them. The table lists approximately 40,000 clones, roughly 90% of them singletons. The sequencing used CD8+ T cells from peripheral blood mononuclear cells, collected in the third trimester of pregnancy. These receptors originate from a female donor with multiple sclerosis, enrolled in a pregnancy study.

The gene calls are TRBV7-9 and TRBJ2-7, with D uncertain. Germline CDR1 SEHNR, CDR2 FQNEAQ (reference sequence). Trimming took off 1 base at V and 5 bases at J, with 12 bases between the two ends. The CDR3 totals 14 residues. The CDR3 bases are TGTGCCAGCAGCTTAGTCGGTCTTAACCACGAGCAGTACTTC. It is translated as CASSLVGLNHEQYF.

The CDR3 DNA reads as TGTGCCAGCAGTTACAATCCCGTACAGGGGTCAGATACGCAGTATTTT. Translated: CASSYNPVQGSDTQYF. This chain links TRBV6-6 with TRBJ2-3, with TRBD1 identical over 7 bases. The germline V gene encodes CDR1 MNHNY and CDR2 SVGAGI (reference sequence). The CDR3 has 16 amino acids. The V and J ends lost 2 bases and 4 bases, in that order; junction bases with no gene match: 9.

V and J are TRBV27 and TRBJ2-1; 8 bases fit TRBD2. Germline-derived CDR1 and CDR2 are MNHEY and SMNVEV (reference sequence). The V gene end was trimmed by 3 bases and the J gene end by 12 bases; junction bases not matched to a gene: 13. The CDR3 is 15 amino acids. This chain's CDR3 is CASSFGTSGSRGQFF. The CDR3 DNA reads TGTGCCAGCAGTTTTGGAACTAGCGGAAGCCGAGGGCAGTTCTTC.

The genes are TRBV21-1 and TRBJ2-1; the table calls TRBD1, which could not be checked here. TRBV21-1 is an annotated pseudogene. The CDR3 length is 11 residues. The CDR3 DNA reads as TGTGCCAGCAGCACTCGGACAGAGCAGTTCTTC. Translation: CASSTRTEQFF.

This chain uses TRBV12-5 with TRBJ1-1; D unclear. This CDR3 is built from 12 residues. In germline, CDR1 is LGHNT, CDR2 FRNRAP. V gave up 8 bases and J gave up 5 bases, with 12 bases separating them. CDR3 sequence reads: CASQVFGTEAFF. CDR3 nucleotide sequence: TGTGCTAGTCAGGTTTTCGGAACTGAAGCTTTCTTT. The whole variable domain, filled in from reference TRBV12-5 and TRBJ1-1, reads DARVTQTPRHKVTEMGQEVTMRCQPILGHNTVFWYRQTMMQGLELLAYFRNRAPLDDSGMPKDRFSAEMPDATLATLKIQPSEPRDSAVYFCASQVFGTEAFFGQGTRLTVV.

This sequence joins TRBV5-1 and TRBJ2-1; 7 bases are shared with TRBD2. Germline V gene data show CDR1 as SGHRS and CDR2 as YFSETQ. The CDR3 runs to 16 residues. V lost 5 bases, J lost 0 bases, and 8 bases stayed unmatched. The CDR3: CASSPLSGVSYNEQFF. The CDR3 nucleotides read TGCGCCAGCAGTCCACTGAGCGGGGTCTCCTACAATGAGCAGTTCTTC.

Only one count was recorded for this clone. The chain combines TRBV2 with TRBJ2-2; 11 bases are shared with TRBD2. The germline V gene encodes CDR1 SNHLY and CDR2 FYNNEI. The CDR3 is 16 amino acids. The ends lost 5 bases at V and 5 bases at J; junction bases unmatched: 7. The DNA of the CDR3 is TGTGCCAGCAGTAATATAGCGGGAGGGCCAACCGGGGAGCTGTTTTTT. It encodes CASSNIAGGPTGELFF. Supplemented by reference TRBV2 and TRBJ2-2, the full variable domain reads EPEVTQTPSHQVTQMGQEVILRCVPISNHLYFYWYRQILGQKVEFLVSFYNNEISEKSEIFDDQFSVERPDGSNFTLKIRSTKLEDSAMYFCASSNIAGGPTGELFFGEGSRLTVL.

The sample holds a few counts of this clone. The rearrangement links TRBV7-9 to TRBJ1-1; D uncertain. Trimming took 5 bases from V and 8 from J, leaving 15 bases between them. The CDR3 runs to 13 residues. Germline-derived CDR1 and CDR2 are SEHNR and FQNEAQ (reference sequence). CDR3 DNA sequence: TGTGCCAGCAGCCCCCCCTTGGGCAGAGAAGCTTTCTTT. Translated: CASSPPLGREAFF.

This chain links TRBV12-5 with TRBJ1-5; D gene ambiguous. The CDR3 has 16 residues. Germline CDR1 is LGHNT and CDR2 is FRNRAP. Between the trimmed V and J ends, which lost 5 bases and 7 bases, there was a span of 21 bases. The CDR3 DNA reads TGTGCTAGTGGTCCACTGACCGACACGCCAGCACAGCCCCAGCATTTT. Protein product: CASGPLTDTPAQPQHF.

The J gene is TRBJ2-7, the V gene TRBV27; D gene unclear. Germline V lookup: CDR1 MNHEY, CDR2 SMNVEV (reference sequence). The CDR3 has 13 residues. V was pared by 4 bases and J by 3 bases, with 10 bases between. For the CDR3, the DNA is TGTGCCAGCAGTTATGGGCCGAACTACGAGCAGTACTTC. This sequence encodes CASSYGPNYEQYF.

The chain links TRBV7-3 to TRBJ2-1; TRBD2 matches at 13 bases. The V gene's germline CDR1 is SGHTA and CDR2 FQGTGA. V shed 5 bases and J 7 bases; nucleotides not matched to a gene: 8. The CDR3 has 16 residues. CDR3 residues: CASSLGLAGVGNEQFF. The CDR3 DNA reads TGTGCCAGCAGCCTAGGACTAGCGGGAGTGGGGAATGAGCAGTTCTTC.

The chain is built from TRBV27 and TRBJ2-5; 10 nucleotides line up with TRBD1. The V gene's germline CDR1 is MNHEY and CDR2 SMNVEV (reference sequence). With 1 base clipped from V and 4 bases from J, the junction kept 9 bases outside the gene matches. The CDR3 has 17 residues. The CDR3 protein is CASSLFGTGAGGETQYF. CDR3 sequence (DNA): TGTGCCAGCAGTTTATTTGGGACAGGGGCCGGGGGAGAGACCCAGTACTTC.

The chain carries TRBV4-3 and TRBJ1-4, with D possibly being TRBD1 (5 bases). The V and J ends lost 2 bases and 4 bases respectively, with 11 bases between them. CDR1 is LGHNA, CDR2 YSLEER, per germline. The length of the CDR3 is 15 residues. CDR3 nucleotides: TGCGCCAGCAGCCAACTATCAGGGATTAATGAAAAACTGTTTTTT. Encoded protein: CASSQLSGINEKLFF.

The chain uses TRBV4-1 and TRBJ2-7; a possible D gene is TRBD2 (5 bases). CDR1 MGHRA and CDR2 YSYEKL come from the germline V gene. The ends were cut back, 10 bases at V and 5 bases at J, with 21 bases in the middle. The CDR3 is 14 amino acids. The CDR3 region is CATSTYGTGDEQYF. For the CDR3, the DNA is TGCGCCACCTCAACCTACGGTACCGGGGACGAGCAGTACTTC.

This clone showed up just once. The chain uses TRBV4-1 and TRBJ1-2; 9 nucleotides match TRBD1. The CDR3 has 15 residues. After removal of 3 bases from V and 2 bases from J, the junction contained 4 bases not matched to a gene. Germline CDR1 MGHRA, CDR2 YSYEKL. Here the CDR3 reads CASSHDGTGNYGYTF. CDR3 in DNA: TGCGCCAGCAGCCACGACGGGACAGGGAACTATGGCTACACCTTC.

This chain joins TRBV25-1 and TRBJ1-4; D call uncertain. Germline V CDR1 and CDR2: MGHDK, SYGVNS. V was shortened by 9 bases and J by 3 bases, with 17 bases between the two germline ends. The CDR3 is made up of 15 amino acids. The CDR3 reads CASSPGRSANEKLFF. In DNA form, the CDR3 reads TGTGCCAGTTCCCCGGGGAGGTCGGCTAATGAAAAACTGTTTTTT.

J is TRBJ2-1 and V is TRBV6-5, with 7 bases matching TRBD2. The CDR3 contains 14 residues. From germline, CDR1 is MNHEY and CDR2 SVGAGI. The V gene end was trimmed by 5 bases and the J gene end by 3 bases; junction bases not matched to a gene: 4. The CDR3 bases are TGTGCCAGCAGTACGGGACTACTCTACAATGAGCAGTTCTTC. Amino acid sequence: CASSTGLLYNEQFF.

This sequence joins TRBV27 and TRBJ2-5; D call uncertain. Trimming cost V 4 bases and J 5 bases, with 14 bases left between them. The CDR3 totals 14 residues. Per germline, CDR1 MNHEY and CDR2 SMNVEV (reference sequence). The CDR3 loop reads CASSYGPSGETQYF. The CDR3 nucleotides are TGTGCCAGCAGTTATGGGCCCTCTGGGGAGACCCAGTACTTC.

This clone was seen ten or more times. The chain employs TRBV27 and TRBJ2-7, with TRBD2 identical over 12 bases. Trimming took 5 bases from V and 4 from J; bases not matched to a gene: 6. The CDR3 sequence is 15 residues long. Germline V CDR1 and CDR2: MNHEY, SMNVEV (reference sequence). CDR3 DNA: TGTGCCAGCAGTCCGACTAGCGGGAGTTTTTACGAGCAGTACTTC. Its translation is CASSPTSGSFYEQYF.

This sequence joins TRBV11-2 and TRBJ1-1, with D possibly being TRBD1 (6 bases). V lost 0 bases and J 4 bases, leaving 15 bases between the germline ends. The germline CDR1 and CDR2 sequences are SGHAT and FQNNGV. The CDR3 has 16 residues. CDR3 sequence: CASSLEGQLLTTEAFF. DNA for the CDR3: TGTGCCAGCAGCTTAGAAGGACAGCTATTGACCACTGAAGCTTTCTTT.

J is TRBJ2-2 and V is TRBV4-1; possible D gene TRBD2, 6 bases. Germline V gene data show CDR1 as MGHRA and CDR2 as YSYEKL. Trimming took off 1 base at V and 4 bases at J, with 22 bases between the two ends. The CDR3 covers 19 residues. The CDR3 bases are TGCGCCAGCAGCCAAGTCCCCCTCCCATTGGGGGGTCCCACCGGGGAGCTGTTTTTT. This sequence encodes CASSQVPLPLGGPTGELFF.

The V gene is TRBV5-6, the J gene TRBJ2-3; D may be TRBD2 (6 bases). Looked up from germline, CDR1 is SGHDT and CDR2 is YYEEEE. Trimming took off 5 bases at V and 1 base at J, with 17 bases between the two ends. The CDR3 loop spans 16 amino acids. The CDR3 spells CASSQPDAGRTDTQYF. In DNA form, the CDR3 reads TGTGCCAGCAGTCAACCTGATGCGGGGCGCACAGATACGCAGTATTTT.

The chain has TRBV6-6 and TRBJ2-3; no firm D call. V shed 6 bases and J shed 2 bases, with 15 bases lying between them. CDR3 length equals 15 residues. CDR1 is MNHNY and CDR2 is SVGAGI in the germline V gene (reference sequence). CDR3 region: CASSDTVINTDTQYF. CDR3 nucleotide sequence: TGTGCCAGCAGCGACACGGTTATTAACACAGATACGCAGTATTTT.

The V and J genes are TRBV7-3 and TRBJ1-2, with D possibly being TRBD1 (5 bases). CDR1 is SGHTA and CDR2 is FQGTGA in the germline V gene. V gave up 3 bases and J gave up 6 bases, with 20 bases separating them. CDR3 length equals 16 residues. The CDR3 sequence is CASSLLGDLTVDGYTF. The CDR3 coding sequence is TGTGCCAGCAGCTTGTTAGGGGACTTGACAGTGGATGGCTACACCTTC.

The V call is TRBV27, the J call TRBJ2-5; D is ambiguous. The CDR3 covers 13 residues. Trimming left V 6 bases short and J 2 bases short, with 10 bases between. The germline gives CDR1 MNHEY, CDR2 SMNVEV (reference sequence). In DNA form, the CDR3 reads TGTGCCAGCAGCCCCCCGCGGCAAGAGACCCAGTACTTC. Translating gives CASSPPRQETQYF.

The chain uses TRBV4-3 and TRBJ1-5; D not certain. The CDR3 has 14 residues. Per germline, CDR1 LGHNA and CDR2 YSLEER. The V and J ends lost 0 bases and 9 bases respectively, with 12 bases between them. CDR3 amino acids: CASSQDAGAGPQHF. As DNA, the CDR3 is TGCGCCAGCAGCCAAGATGCGGGTGCTGGGCCCCAGCATTTT.

This chain links TRBV11-1 with TRBJ1-1; no clear D. CDR1 SGHAT and CDR2 FQDESV come from the germline V gene (reference sequence). V lost 7 bases to trimming and J lost 5 bases, with 17 bases between them. This CDR3 has 14 residues. CDR3 DNA sequence: TGTGCCAGCAACTCCTGGAGTGAGGGAACTGAAGCTTTCTTT. Translated: CASNSWSEGTEAFF.

The rearrangement joins TRBV19 to TRBJ2-1, with D tentatively TRBD1 (5 bases). Trimming took 3 bases from V and 3 from J, leaving 12 bases between them. The CDR3 length is 15 residues. Germline V gives CDR1 LNHDA, CDR2 SQIVND (reference sequence). The CDR3 loop is CASSIAGSYYNEQFF. CDR3 coding DNA: TGTGCCAGTAGTATTGCAGGGTCCTACTACAATGAGCAGTTCTTC. Full variable domain (remainder filled in from reference TRBV19 and TRBJ2-1): DGGITQSPKYLFRKEGQNVTLSCEQNLNHDAMYWYRQDPGQGLRLIYYSQIVNDFQKGDIAEGYSVSREKKESFPLTVTSAQKNPTAFYLCASSIAGSYYNEQFFGPGTRLTVL.

The rearrangement links TRBV29-1 to TRBJ1-1; 7 nucleotides match TRBD1. V lost 6 bases, J lost 7 bases, and 11 bases stayed unmatched. The CDR3 length is 13 residues. Germline V gene data show CDR1 as SQVTM and CDR2 as ANQGSEA. The CDR3 DNA reads as TGCAGCGTCGCATCGAACAGGGGAGGTGAAGCTTTCTTT. This gives the protein CSVASNRGGEAFF.

The chain combines TRBV19 with TRBJ2-3; tentatively, D is TRBD2 (6 bases). The CDR3 has 13 amino acids. CDR1 LNHDA and CDR2 SQIVND come from the germline V gene (reference sequence). Trimming pared 5 bases from V and 6 bases from J, leaving 12 bases between. CDR3 residues: CASSYGSLDTQYF. CDR3 nucleotide sequence: TGTGCCAGTAGTTACGGGAGTCTTGATACGCAGTATTTT.

This chain uses TRBV4-2 with TRBJ2-7, with 7 bases lining up with TRBD2. J gave up 0 bases and V 2 bases, and 4 bases lay outside the gene matches. The CDR3 is made up of 15 amino acids. Per the germline V gene, CDR1 is LGHNA and CDR2 is YNFKEQ. The CDR3 spells CASSQLAETSYEQYF. CDR3 DNA sequence: TGTGCCAGCAGCCAACTAGCGGAGACCTCCTACGAGCAGTACTTC.